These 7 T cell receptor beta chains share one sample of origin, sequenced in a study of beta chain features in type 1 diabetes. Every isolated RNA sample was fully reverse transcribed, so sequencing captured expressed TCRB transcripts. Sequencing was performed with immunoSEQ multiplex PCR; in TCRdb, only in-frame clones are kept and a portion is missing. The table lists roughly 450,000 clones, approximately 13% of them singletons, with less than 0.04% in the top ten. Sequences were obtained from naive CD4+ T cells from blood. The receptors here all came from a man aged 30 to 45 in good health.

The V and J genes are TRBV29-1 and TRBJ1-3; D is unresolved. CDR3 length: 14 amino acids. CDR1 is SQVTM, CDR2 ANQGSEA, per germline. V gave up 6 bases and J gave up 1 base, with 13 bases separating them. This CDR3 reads CSVSASRSGNTIYF. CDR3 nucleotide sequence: TGCAGCGTGTCCGCGTCCAGGTCTGGAAACACCATATATTTT.

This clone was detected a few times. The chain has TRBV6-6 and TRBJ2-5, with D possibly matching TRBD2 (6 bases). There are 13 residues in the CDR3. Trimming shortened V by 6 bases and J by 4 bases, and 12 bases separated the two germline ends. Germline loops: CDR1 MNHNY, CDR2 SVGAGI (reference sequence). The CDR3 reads CASSRTKAETQYF. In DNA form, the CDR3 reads TGTGCCAGCAGCCGGACTAAGGCAGAGACCCAGTACTTC.

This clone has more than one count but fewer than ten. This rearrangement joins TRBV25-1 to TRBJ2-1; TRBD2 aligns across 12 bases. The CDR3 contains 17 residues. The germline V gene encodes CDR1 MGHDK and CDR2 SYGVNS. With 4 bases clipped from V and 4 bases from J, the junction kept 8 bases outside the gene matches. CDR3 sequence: CASSGGLAGGRYNEQFF. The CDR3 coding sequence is TGTGCCAGCAGTGGGGGACTAGCGGGCGGTAGATACAATGAGCAGTTCTTC.

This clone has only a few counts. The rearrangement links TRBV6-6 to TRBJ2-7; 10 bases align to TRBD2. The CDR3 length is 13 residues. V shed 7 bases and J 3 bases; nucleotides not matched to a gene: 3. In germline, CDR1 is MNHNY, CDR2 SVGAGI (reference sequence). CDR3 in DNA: TGTGCCAGCATCGCTAGCGGGAGCTACGAGCAGTACTTC. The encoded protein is CASIASGSYEQYF.

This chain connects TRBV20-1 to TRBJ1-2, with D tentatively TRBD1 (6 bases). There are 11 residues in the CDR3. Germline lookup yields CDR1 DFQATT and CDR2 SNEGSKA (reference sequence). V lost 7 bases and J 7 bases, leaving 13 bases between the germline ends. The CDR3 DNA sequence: TGCAGTGGAAGGACAGCTAGTGGCTACACCTTC. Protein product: CSGRTASGYTF.

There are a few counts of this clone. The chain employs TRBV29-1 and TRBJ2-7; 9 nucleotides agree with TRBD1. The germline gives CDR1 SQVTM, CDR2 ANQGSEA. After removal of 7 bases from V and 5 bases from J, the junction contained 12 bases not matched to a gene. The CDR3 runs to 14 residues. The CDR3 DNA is TGCAGCGCCAGGACCGGGACAGGGTCCCACGAGCAGTACTTC. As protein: CSARTGTGSHEQYF.

CDR3 protein: CATSRDRGADTQYF. CDR3 sequence (DNA): TGTGCCACCAGCCGGGACAGAGGGGCAGATACGCAGTATTTT. V and J are TRBV15 and TRBJ2-3; 7 positions agree with TRBD1. Germline CDR1 reads LNHNV; CDR2 reads YYDKDF (reference sequence). V lost 5 bases, J lost 4 bases, and 6 bases stayed unmatched. This CDR3 has 14 residues.